Each of the 8 T cell receptor beta chains below was sequenced from the same sample in a study of T cells in Graves' hyperthyroidism and ophthalmopathy. Amplification yielded TCR beta CDR3 regions, with RNA transcripts as the source. Researchers ran a first-round RT-PCR on the TCR CDR3 using the HTBI primer set. MiXCR, applied by TCRdb to the multiplex PCR reads, yields one record per CDR3 protein. The data show approximately 600,000 distinct CDR3 sequences, roughly 14% seen once. Sequenced: blood. The receptors here all came from a woman in her thirties or forties with Graves' ophthalmopathy.

This clonotype was counted ten times or more. V is TRBV6-2 or TRBV6-3 and J is TRBJ2-7; no reliable D call. V was trimmed by 7 bases and J by 5 bases, leaving 15 bases between them. CDR3 size: 13 residues. The germline V gene has CDR1 MNHEY and CDR2 SVGEGT. CDR3: CASKKPPDDEQYF. DNA for the CDR3: TGTGCCAGCAAAAAACCTCCGGACGACGAGCAGTACTTC.

This clonotype showed up many times. The chain is built from TRBV10-3 and TRBJ2-2; D call uncertain. From germline, CDR1 is ENHRY and CDR2 SYGVKD. V lost 4 bases and J 6 bases, leaving 12 bases between the germline ends. CDR3 length: 14 residues. The CDR3 nucleotides are TGTGCCATCAGTGCACCACCATCATCCGGGGAGCTGTTTTTT. Amino acids: CAISAPPSSGELFF.

The chain has TRBV28 and TRBJ1-5, with D maybe TRBD1 (5 bases). This CDR3 contains 13 residues. Germline CDR1 reads MDHEN; CDR2 reads SYDVKM. V lost 8 bases to trimming and J lost 6 bases, with 14 bases between them. This chain's CDR3 is CASSTPGVQPQHF. The CDR3 region has the DNA TGTGCCAGCTCCACCCCGGGGGTTCAGCCCCAGCATTTT.

This clonotype was recorded many times. The rearrangement uses TRBV27 and TRBJ1-2; D not certain. Germline V gene lookup returns CDR1 MNHEY and CDR2 SMNVEV (reference sequence). This CDR3 comprises 15 residues. Trimming cost V 2 bases and J 0 bases, with 10 bases left between them. The CDR3 region has the DNA TGTGCCAGCAGTTTACAGCCGACTCCTAACTATGGCTACACCTTC. Its protein product is CASSLQPTPNYGYTF.

This clonotype was recorded at least ten times. The V call is TRBV6-2 or TRBV6-3, the J call TRBJ2-7, with 9 bases fitting TRBD1. J was trimmed by 5 bases and V by 2 bases; bases with no gene match: 13. The CDR3 covers 17 residues. Germline lookup yields CDR1 MNHEY and CDR2 SVGEGT. The CDR3 region has the DNA TGTGCCAGCAGTTACGCACAGGGGGCTGTCGCTATCCACGAGCAGTACTTC. Translated, it gives CASSYAQGAVAIHEQYF.

This clonotype was recorded at least ten times. This sequence joins TRBV27 and TRBJ2-7, with 7 nucleotides matching TRBD2. The CDR3 is made up of 15 amino acids. V lost 5 bases to trimming and J lost 1 base; unmatched junction nucleotides: 8. CDR1 and CDR2 (germline): MNHEY, SMNVEV (reference sequence). This CDR3 is CASSLGRAGSYEQYF. The CDR3 bases are TGTGCCAGCAGTCTAGGGAGGGCCGGGTCCTACGAGCAGTACTTC.

This clonotype was observed at least ten times. This rearrangement joins TRBV25-1 to TRBJ1-5, with 10 bases aligning to TRBD1. Germline V CDR1 and CDR2: MGHDK, SYGVNS. The CDR3 loop spans 14 amino acids. Trimming cost V 7 bases and J 5 bases; bases outside gene matches: 5. CDR3 sequence reads: CASIGTGVDQPQHF. CDR3 bases: TGTGCCAGCATCGGGACAGGGGTCGATCAGCCCCAGCATTTT.

This clonotype appeared many times. The chain joins TRBV15 to TRBJ1-5; tentatively, D is TRBD1 (5 bases). Germline CDR1 is LNHNV and CDR2 is YYDKDF (reference sequence). This CDR3 comprises 16 residues. The V end lost 0 bases, the J end lost 0 bases, and 9 bases lay between the germline ends. This CDR3 reads CATSRDYQGSNQPQHF. The CDR3 DNA reads as TGTGCCACCAGCAGAGATTATCAGGGTAGCAATCAGCCCCAGCATTTT. The full variable domain, rest sourced from reference TRBV15 and TRBJ1-5, is DAMVIQNPRYQVTQFGKPVTLSCSQTLNHNVMYWYQQKSSQAPKLLFHYYDKDFNNEADTPDNFQSRRPNTSFCFLDIRSPGLGDTAMYLCATSRDYQGSNQPQHFGDGTRLSIL.